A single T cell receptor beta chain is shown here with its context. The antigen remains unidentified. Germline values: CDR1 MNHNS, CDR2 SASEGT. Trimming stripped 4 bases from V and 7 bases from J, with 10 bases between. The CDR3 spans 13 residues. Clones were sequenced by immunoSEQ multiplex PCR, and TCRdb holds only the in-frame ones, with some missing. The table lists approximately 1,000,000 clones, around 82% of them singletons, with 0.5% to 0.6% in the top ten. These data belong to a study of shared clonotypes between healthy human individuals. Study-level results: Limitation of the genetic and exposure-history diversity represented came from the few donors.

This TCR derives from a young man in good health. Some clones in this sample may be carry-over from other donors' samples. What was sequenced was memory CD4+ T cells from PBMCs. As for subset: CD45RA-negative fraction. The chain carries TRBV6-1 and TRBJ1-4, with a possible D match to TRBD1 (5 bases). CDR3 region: CASSAPQGEKLFF. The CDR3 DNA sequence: TGTGCCAGCAGTGCTCCCCAGGGTGAAAAACTGTTTTTT.